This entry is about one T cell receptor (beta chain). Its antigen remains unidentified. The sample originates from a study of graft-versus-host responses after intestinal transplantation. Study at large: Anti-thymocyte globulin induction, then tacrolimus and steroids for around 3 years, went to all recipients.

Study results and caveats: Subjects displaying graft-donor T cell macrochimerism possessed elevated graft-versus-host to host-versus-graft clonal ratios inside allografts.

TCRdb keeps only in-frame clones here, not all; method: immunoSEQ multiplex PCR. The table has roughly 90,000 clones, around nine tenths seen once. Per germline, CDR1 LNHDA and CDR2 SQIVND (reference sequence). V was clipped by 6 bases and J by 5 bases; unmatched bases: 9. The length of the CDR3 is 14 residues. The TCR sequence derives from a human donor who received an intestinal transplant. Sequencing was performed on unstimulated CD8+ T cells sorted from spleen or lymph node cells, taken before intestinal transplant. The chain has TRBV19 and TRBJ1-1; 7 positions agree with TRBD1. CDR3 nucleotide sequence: TGTGCCAGTAGCCTAGGACCAGGGGGGACTGAAGCTTTCTTT. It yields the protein CASSLGPGGTEAFF. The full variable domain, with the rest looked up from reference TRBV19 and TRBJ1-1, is DGGITQSPKYLFRKEGQNVTLSCEQNLNHDAMYWYRQDPGQGLRLIYYSQIVNDFQKGDIAEGYSVSREKKESFPLTVTSAQKNPTAFYLCASSLGPGGTEAFFGQGTRLTVV.